This T cell receptor beta chain is from a study of T cell clonality in common variable immunodeficiency. Overall study findings and caveats: Compared with controls, CVID subjects had fewer shared TCRbeta clones. Common variable immunodeficiency TCR beta sequences reportedly had fewer deletions and N-nucleotide insertions.

The V end lost 8 bases, the J end lost 3 bases, and 14 bases lay between the germline ends. The germline gives CDR1 LNHDA, CDR2 SQIVND (reference sequence). This CDR3 contains 13 residues. The method was immunoSEQ multiplex PCR; TCRdb's version includes in-frame clones alone and lacks a portion of them. With fewer than 10,000 clones in the sample, the ten largest clones hold approximately 3.7%. About this clone itself: Its antigen remains unknown. The CDR3 end falls 3 residues outside the read, so it is completed with the germline J gene.

The CVID group had roughly 15 females and about 30 males, mean age around 40. Heparinized whole blood, about 5 to 9 ml, came from each donor. The sample consisted of peripheral blood mononuclear cells. The genes are TRBV19 and TRBJ2-7, with D perhaps matching TRBD1 (6 bases). This receptor was identified in a human donor with common variable immunodeficiency. The CDR3 here is CASSFRGIYEQYF. Incomplete CDR3 DNA: TGTGCCAGTTCTTTCAGGGGTATCTACGAG.